The 27 T cell receptor beta chains below come from one sample, sequenced in a study of CD8+ T cells in alopecia areata. Reverse transcribed after extraction, RNA yielded cDNA as the sequencing template. This table comes from immunoSEQ multiplex PCR, and its TCRdb copy is limited to in-frame clones, with some not included. The sample shows 100,000 to 150,000 clones, about 49% of them seen only once. Sequenced material: CD8+ T cells sorted from blood, taken at week 0. These TCRs come from a human donor with alopecia areata.

This clone has just one count. The chain couples TRBV6-5 to TRBJ2-5; D may be TRBD1 or TRBD2 (6 bases each). This CDR3 has 14 amino acids. Trimming took 7 bases from V and 7 from J, leaving 19 bases between them. Germline CDR1 and CDR2: MNHEY and SVGAGI. CDR3 protein: CASTTEGGGGTQYF. CDR3 bases: TGTGCCAGCACCACCGAGGGGGGAGGAGGGACCCAGTACTTC.

Details on this clone: At one of its ends the junction is not consistent with the germline gene, which may arise from a read error. Other nucleotide sequences in the sample specify the same CDR3. The J gene is TRBJ1-1, the V gene TRBV29-1, with D possibly being TRBD1 (5 bases). CDR3 length equals 13 residues. Germline values: CDR1 SQVTM, CDR2 ANQGSEA. CDR3 protein: CSVVGGENTEAFF. CDR3 nucleotide sequence: TGCAGCGTTGTTGGGGGGGAAAACACTGAGGCTTTCTTT.

The rearrangement links TRBV5-1 to TRBJ2-7; 10 bases align to TRBD2. Germline V gene data show CDR1 as SGHRS and CDR2 as YFSETQ. V shed 3 bases, J shed 4 bases, and the junction held 4 bases outside the gene matches. The CDR3 extends over 14 amino acids. The CDR3 is CASSWSSGGYEQYF. CDR3 sequence (DNA): TGCGCCAGCAGCTGGAGTAGCGGGGGGTACGAGCAGTACTTC.

CDR3 loop: CASSVDGSLETQYF. CDR3 nucleotide sequence: TGTGCCAGCAGCGTAGATGGTAGTCTAGAGACCCAGTACTTC. The chain employs TRBV9 and TRBJ2-5; D remains ambiguous. Germline CDR1 and CDR2: SGDLS and YYNGEE. V lost 0 bases to trimming and J lost 4 bases, with 10 bases between them. The CDR3 loop spans 14 amino acids.

This clone appeared a few times. The genes are TRBV30 and TRBJ1-1; no clear D. Germline V gene lookup returns CDR1 GTSNPN and CDR2 SVGIG (reference sequence). The CDR3 sequence is 15 residues long. V was cut by 2 bases and J by 1 base, with 14 bases left in between. The CDR3 is CAWSNSDTPNTEAFF. CDR3 nucleotide sequence: TGTGCCTGGAGTAACTCAGACACGCCGAACACTGAAGCTTTCTTT.

V and J are TRBV7-2 and TRBJ2-1; D is possibly TRBD1 or TRBD2 (5 bases each). This CDR3 contains 15 residues. V was cut by 5 bases and J by 1 base, with 12 bases left in between. Per germline, CDR1 SGHTA and CDR2 FQGNSA. CDR3 nucleotides: TGTGCCAGCAGCCTAGAGAGGGGTTCCTACAATGAGCAGTTCTTC. Its protein is CASSLERGSYNEQFF. The variable domain in full, completed from reference TRBV7-2 and TRBJ2-1, reads GAGVSQSPSNKVTEKGKDVELRCDPISGHTALYWYRQSLGQGLEFLIYFQGNSAPDKSGLPSDRFSAERTGGSVSTLTIQRTQQEDSAVYLCASSLERGSYNEQFFGPGTRLTVL.

The chain joins TRBV27 to TRBJ1-6; TRBD1 is a possible D gene (6 bases). The germline V gene has CDR1 MNHEY and CDR2 SMNVEV (reference sequence). V was trimmed by 5 bases and J by 10 bases, leaving 18 bases between them. The CDR3 totals 15 residues. For the CDR3, the DNA is TGTGCCAGCAGTACCATGGGGGGCCCGGGGTCACCCCTCCACTTT. It is translated as CASSTMGGPGSPLHF.

This chain joins TRBV30 and TRBJ2-3; D could derive from TRBD1 or TRBD2 (6 bases each). The CDR3 has 14 residues. The germline CDR1 and CDR2 sequences are GTSNPN and SVGIG (reference sequence). The V end lost 2 bases, the J end lost 3 bases, and 12 bases lay between the germline ends. DNA of the CDR3: TGTGCCTGGAGTTGGGGGGCTAGAACAGATACGCAGTATTTT. Residues: CAWSWGARTDTQYF.

Concerning this clone: The same CDR3 is also encoded by other DNA sequences in this sample. V usage is TRBV10-3 and J usage is TRBJ2-5; D is undetermined. V gave up 0 bases and J gave up 5 bases, with 4 bases separating them. The CDR3 loop spans 12 amino acids. Germline values: CDR1 ENHRY, CDR2 SYGVKD. Written as DNA, the CDR3 is TGTGCCATCAGTGAGTCATTGGAGACCCAGTACTTC. It yields the protein CAISESLETQYF.

In its sample, this clone was seen a few times. The chain links TRBV23-1 to TRBJ1-5, with unresolved D. TRBV23-1 has ORF status, its function being uncertain. With 2 bases removed from V and 5 bases from J, the gap between germline ends came to 16 bases. This CDR3 contains 16 residues. CDR3 bases: TGCGCCAGCAGTCAACCTGGACGGGAGCAGTATCAGCCCCAGCATTTT. Its translation is CASSQPGREQYQPQHF.

The chain uses TRBV27 and TRBJ1-2; TRBD1 matches 9 bases. Trimming cost V 4 bases and J 5 bases; bases outside gene matches: 14. The CDR3 is 17 amino acids. The germline gives CDR1 MNHEY, CDR2 SMNVEV (reference sequence). The CDR3 sequence: CASSSLHSDRGYYGYTF. Written as DNA, the CDR3 is TGTGCCAGCAGTTCGCTCCACTCGGACAGGGGATATTATGGCTACACCTTC.

The chain links TRBV29-1 to TRBJ1-1; D gene uncertain. With 1 base removed from V and 4 bases from J, the gap between germline ends came to 10 bases. Germline assignment: CDR1 SQVTM and CDR2 ANQGSEA. This CDR3 is 13 amino acids long. The CDR3 region is CSVEGGESTEAFF. The CDR3 nucleotides read TGCAGCGTTGAAGGGGGTGAGAGCACTGAAGCTTTCTTT.

CDR3 region: CASRGILAGGTDTQYF. For the CDR3, the DNA is TGCGCCAGCAGAGGAATCCTAGCGGGGGGCACAGATACGCAGTATTTT. V and J are TRBV5-1 and TRBJ2-3; 10 bases fit TRBD2. The CDR3 covers 16 residues. The ends lost 5 bases at V and 1 base at J; junction bases unmatched: 7. CDR1 and CDR2 (germline): SGHRS, YFSETQ.

This sequence joins TRBV29-1 and TRBJ1-2, with 8 bases lining up with TRBD1. V lost 7 bases, J lost 2 bases, and 6 bases stayed unmatched. This CDR3 is 13 amino acids long. Germline V gives CDR1 SQVTM, CDR2 ANQGSEA. CDR3 coding DNA: TGCAGCGCTACAGGGGGAACCAACTATGGCTACACCTTC. This encodes CSATGGTNYGYTF.

The chain has TRBV7-6 and TRBJ2-7, with D perhaps TRBD1 (6 bases). This CDR3 comprises 16 residues. Germline assignment: CDR1 SGHVS and CDR2 FNYEAQ. V lost 6 bases and J lost 0, with 18 bases in between. CDR3 nucleotides: TGTGCCAGCAGTCCAAAAGGGGGTCGAGGCTCCTACGAGCAGTACTTC. Its translation: CASSPKGGRGSYEQYF.

This clone showed up just a few times. The J gene is TRBJ2-1, the V gene TRBV6-4; D not resolved. Trimming left V 10 bases short and J 3 bases short, with 10 bases between. Germline lookup yields CDR1 MRHNA and CDR2 SNTAGT. This CDR3 has 12 residues. The CDR3 bases are TGTGCCACCTCGTCTCTCTACAATGAGCAGTTCTTC. Translation: CATSSLYNEQFF.

This clone was counted a few times. As DNA, the CDR3 is TGTGCCAGCGTAAAGAGCGACTCCTACGAGCAGTACTTC. Protein: CASVKSDSYEQYF. This rearrangement joins TRBV2 to TRBJ2-7, with no clear D. Trimming cost V 8 bases and J 0 bases, with 11 bases left between them. Per the germline V gene, CDR1 is SNHLY and CDR2 is FYNNEI. The CDR3 extends over 13 amino acids.

This chain uses TRBV7-9 with TRBJ2-7; 7 bases line up with TRBD1. With V trimmed by 5 bases and J by 4 bases, 5 bases remained unmatched. This CDR3 is built from 13 residues. Germline V gene lookup returns CDR1 SEHNR and CDR2 FQNEAQ (reference sequence). In DNA, the CDR3 is TGTGCCAGCAGCGACAAGGACAGGTACGAGCAGTACTTC. As protein: CASSDKDRYEQYF.

The sample holds many counts of this clone. Other nucleotide sequences in the sample specify the same CDR3. The chain joins TRBV6-4 to TRBJ2-2; D remains unclear. Germline CDR1 is MRHNA and CDR2 is SNTAGT. The CDR3 spans 13 residues. Trimming removed 0 bases at V and 4 bases at J, with 3 bases between. The CDR3 reads CASSDSSTGELFF. CDR3 coding DNA: TGTGCCAGCAGTGACTCTAGCACCGGGGAGCTGTTTTTT.

The J gene is TRBJ1-2, the V gene TRBV27, with 11 nucleotides matching TRBD1. This CDR3 is 16 amino acids long. V lost 10 bases and J lost 3; bases outside the gene matches: 13. CDR1 and CDR2 from the germline V gene are MNHEY and SMNVEV (reference sequence). CDR3 in amino acids: CATAIRPGQGDYGYTF. The CDR3 nucleotides read TGTGCCACCGCCATCCGACCGGGACAGGGGGACTATGGCTACACCTTC.

The rearrangement uses TRBV19 and TRBJ1-1; D is uncertain. The length of the CDR3 is 10 residues. V was shortened by 5 bases and J by 7 bases, with 5 bases between the two germline ends. Germline lookup yields CDR1 LNHDA and CDR2 SQIVND (reference sequence). The DNA for the CDR3 is TGTGCCAGTAGTGGAATTGAAGCTTTCTTT. Translating it yields CASSGIEAFF.

The genes are TRBV5-6 and TRBJ1-6; D remains unclear. The germline V gene encodes CDR1 SGHDT and CDR2 YYEEEE. V lost 3 bases, J lost 16 bases, and 14 bases lay in between. This CDR3 is built from 12 residues. CDR3 region: CASSSGPGELHF. In DNA, the CDR3 is TGTGCCAGCAGCTCGGGCCCCGGAGAACTCCACTTT. Combining the CDR3 with reference TRBV5-6 and TRBJ1-6 gives the whole variable domain DAGVTQSPTHLIKTRGQQVTLRCSPKSGHDTVSWYQQALGQGPQFIFQYYEEEERQRGNFPDRFSGHQFPNYSSELNVNALLLGDSALYLCASSSGPGELHFGNGTRLTVT.

This clone was counted ten times or more. In DNA, the CDR3 is TGCGCCAGCAGCCAAGAGGGACTCGGGGAAAAACTGTTTTTT. Translating it yields CASSQEGLGEKLFF. The chain joins TRBV4-3 to TRBJ1-4; the D gene is possibly TRBD1 (5 bases). The germline V and J ends were trimmed by 0 bases and 8 bases, with 10 bases remaining between them. Germline V gene lookup returns CDR1 LGHNA and CDR2 YSLEER. This CDR3 region has 14 residues.

There are a few counts of this clone. The V and J genes are TRBV27 and TRBJ1-2, with 7 bases aligning to TRBD1. V dropped 4 bases and J dropped 4; count of bases not matched to a gene: 12. CDR3 length: 16 amino acids. Germline CDR1 MNHEY, CDR2 SMNVEV (reference sequence). The CDR3 nucleotides are TGTGCCAGCAGTTCCTCCCCCGGGACAGCGCTCTATGGCTACACCTTC. Translated, it gives CASSSSPGTALYGYTF.

In its sample, this clone was seen a few times. The chain links TRBV30 to TRBJ1-1; D not resolved. The CDR3 loop spans 13 amino acids. V dropped 4 bases and J dropped 1 base, with 10 bases sitting between them. The germline gives CDR1 GTSNPN, CDR2 SVGIG (reference sequence). The CDR3 DNA reads TGTGCCTGGACTAAGGGCGGGAACACTGAAGCTTTCTTT. Encoded protein: CAWTKGGNTEAFF.

This clone came up a few times. The genes are TRBV5-6 and TRBJ2-1; D may be TRBD1 or TRBD2 (5 bases each). The CDR3 consists of 16 residues. V shed 4 bases and J shed 4 bases, with 18 bases lying between them. Per germline, CDR1 SGHDT and CDR2 YYEEEE. As DNA, the CDR3 is TGTGCCAGCAGCGACAACGAGGGGATGCCGTACAATGAGCAGTTCTTC. Translated: CASSDNEGMPYNEQFF.

This chain links TRBV7-9 with TRBJ2-7; a possible D gene is TRBD2 (5 bases). Germline CDR1 SEHNR, CDR2 FQNEAQ (reference sequence). V dropped 1 base and J dropped 4 bases, with 8 bases sitting between them. This CDR3 has 13 residues. CDR3 sequence reads: CASSLERDYEQYF. The CDR3 DNA reads TGTGCCAGCAGCTTAGAACGGGATTACGAGCAGTACTTC.